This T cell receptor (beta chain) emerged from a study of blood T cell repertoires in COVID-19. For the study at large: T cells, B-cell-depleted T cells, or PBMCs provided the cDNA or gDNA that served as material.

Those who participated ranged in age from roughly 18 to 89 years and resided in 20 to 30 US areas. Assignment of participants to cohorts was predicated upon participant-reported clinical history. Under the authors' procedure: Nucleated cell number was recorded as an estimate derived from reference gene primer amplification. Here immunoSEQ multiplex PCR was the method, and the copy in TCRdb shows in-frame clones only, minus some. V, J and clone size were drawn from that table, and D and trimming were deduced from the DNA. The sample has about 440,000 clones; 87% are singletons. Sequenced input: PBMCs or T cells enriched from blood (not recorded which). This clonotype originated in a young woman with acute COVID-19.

CDR3 DNA: TGTGCCAGCAGGGAACAGACAACTAATGAAAAACTGTTTTTT. Translating gives CASREQTTNEKLFF. This chain uses TRBV11-2 with TRBJ1-4; D is uncertain. V dropped 6 bases and J dropped 0 bases, with 8 bases sitting between them. Germline V lookup: CDR1 SGHAT, CDR2 FQNNGV. This CDR3 comprises 14 residues.